This entry lists 20 T cell receptor beta chains sequenced from one sample in a study of cytomegalovirus exposure and HLA in healthy donors. In the PCR, 60 Vbeta and 13 Jbeta primers were used. Using immunoSEQ multiplex PCR, the repertoire was profiled, and TCRdb retains in-frame clones only, with some absent. This sample carries 90,000 to 130,000 clones, with around 7% going to the ten biggest clones. The sample was PBMCs. All receptors derive from a man aged 40-49 years in good health and CMV-seropositive.

As concerns this clone: Distinct nucleotide sequences in the sample also encode this CDR3. V is TRBV7-3 and J is TRBJ1-2, with D possibly being TRBD1 (5 bases). From germline, CDR1 is SGHTA and CDR2 FQGTGA. CDR3 size: 13 residues. The V gene lost 6 bases and the J gene lost 5 bases, with 13 bases spanning the gap. CDR3 DNA: TGTGCCAGCAGTTTAGACAGAGGTTATGGCTACACCTTC. Its translation is CASSLDRGYGYTF.

V gene TRBV9 combines with J gene TRBJ2-3; the D gene is possibly TRBD2 (5 bases). Germline assignment: CDR1 SGDLS and CDR2 YYNGEE. The CDR3 length is 16 residues. Trimming removed 0 bases at V and 0 bases at J, with 11 bases between. DNA for the CDR3: TGTGCCAGCAGCGTAGTGGAGCGGTCAAGCACAGATACGCAGTATTTT. Protein: CASSVVERSSTDTQYF.

V is TRBV6-1 and J is TRBJ2-7; tentative D call: TRBD1 (6 bases). CDR3 length: 11 residues. Per germline, CDR1 MNHNS and CDR2 SASEGT. V lost 8 bases and J lost 2, with 7 bases in between. The CDR3 coding sequence is TGTGCCAGCGGGGGCCCCTACGAGCAGTACTTC. This encodes CASGGPYEQYF.

The rearrangement links TRBV27 to TRBJ1-5; 8 bases are shared with TRBD1. The length of the CDR3 is 16 residues. Germline lookup yields CDR1 MNHEY and CDR2 SMNVEV (reference sequence). The trim removed 6 bases at V and 6 bases at J, leaving 13 bases unmatched. The CDR3 reads CASRPEPQGAGQPQHF. The CDR3 DNA reads as TGTGCCAGCAGACCAGAACCGCAGGGGGCTGGTCAGCCCCAGCATTTT.

The chain employs TRBV7-3 and TRBJ2-1; 9 nucleotides line up with TRBD2. This CDR3 is 17 amino acids long. V lost 5 bases to trimming and J lost 3 bases; unmatched junction nucleotides: 11. Germline V gives CDR1 SGHTA, CDR2 FQGTGA. CDR3 coding DNA: TGTGCCAGCAGCGCCATAGCGGCGGGAGGGTACTACAATGAGCAGTTCTTC. Translating gives CASSAIAAGGYYNEQFF.

The chain is built from TRBV14 and TRBJ1-2, with D possibly being TRBD1 (5 bases). The CDR3 runs 16 residues. Germline V gives CDR1 SGHDN, CDR2 FVKESK. V was trimmed by 0 bases and J by 4 bases, leaving 15 bases between them. CDR3 amino acids: CASSQDLSGGTYGYTF. CDR3 sequence (DNA): TGTGCCAGCAGCCAAGATCTCTCGGGGGGGACCTATGGCTACACCTTC.

The genes are TRBV5-8 and TRBJ1-2; 9 positions agree with TRBD1. Germline CDR1 is SGHTS and CDR2 is YDEGEE. This CDR3 region has 16 residues. The V and J ends lost 5 bases and 5 bases, in that order; junction bases with no gene match: 13. The DNA of the CDR3 is TGTGCCAGCAGTCGTAACCGGGACAGGGACCTATATGGCTACACCTTC. It encodes CASSRNRDRDLYGYTF.

CDR3: CASSFGEKGGKLFF. DNA for the CDR3: TGTGCCAGCAGCTTCGGTGAGAAGGGAGGAAAACTGTTTTTT. This sequence joins TRBV7-9 and TRBJ1-4, with D unclear. The germline CDR1 and CDR2 sequences are SEHNR and FQNEAQ (reference sequence). Trimming removed 3 bases at V and 10 bases at J, with 15 bases between. The CDR3 consists of 14 residues. Full variable domain (remainder filled in from reference TRBV7-9 and TRBJ1-4): DTGVSQNPRHKITKRGQNVTFRCDPISEHNRLYWYRQTLGQGPEFLTYFQNEAQLEKSRLLSDRFSAERPKGSFSTLEIQRTEQGDSAMYLCASSFGEKGGKLFFGSGTQLSVL.

For the CDR3, the DNA is TGTGCCAGTAGTATCCCGACAGGGGGGTATGGCTACACCTTC. Residues: CASSIPTGGYGYTF. This chain connects TRBV19 to TRBJ1-2, with 9 bases identical to TRBD1. V gave up 3 bases and J gave up 5 bases; unmatched junction bases: 4. The CDR3 consists of 14 residues. Germline-derived CDR1 and CDR2 are LNHDA and SQIVND (reference sequence).

V and J are TRBV27 and TRBJ2-7, with 9 bases aligning to TRBD1. Per germline, CDR1 MNHEY and CDR2 SMNVEV (reference sequence). V gave up 5 bases and J gave up 2 bases; unmatched junction bases: 4. The CDR3 extends over 14 amino acids. The DNA for the CDR3 is TGTGCCAGCAGTAAATGGACAGGGGCCTACGAGCAGTACTTC. Its protein product is CASSKWTGAYEQYF.

V gene TRBV15 combines with J gene TRBJ2-5; the D is unclear. V lost 0 bases to trimming and J lost 5 bases, with 16 bases between them. This CDR3 is built from 16 residues. The germline gives CDR1 LNHNV, CDR2 YYDKDF (reference sequence). This chain's CDR3 is CATSRDSLVIQETQYF. The CDR3 region has the DNA TGTGCCACCAGCAGAGATTCTCTAGTCATTCAGGAGACCCAGTACTTC. The variable domain in full, completed from reference TRBV15 and TRBJ2-5, reads DAMVIQNPRYQVTQFGKPVTLSCSQTLNHNVMYWYQQKSSQAPKLLFHYYDKDFNNEADTPDNFQSRRPNTSFCFLDIRSPGLGDTAMYLCATSRDSLVIQETQYFGPGTRLLVL.

The chain combines TRBV28 with TRBJ1-1; a weak D match, TRBD1 (6 bases). Trimming stripped 2 bases from V and 2 bases from J, with 9 bases between. Germline CDR1 MDHEN, CDR2 SYDVKM. The length of the CDR3 is 14 residues. Here the CDR3 reads CASSLIGGNTEAFF. The CDR3 nucleotides read TGTGCCAGCAGTTTAATAGGGGGTAACACTGAAGCTTTCTTT.

The chain recombines TRBV5-1 with TRBJ2-1; 10 nucleotides agree with TRBD2. The CDR3 runs 18 residues. The ends lost 4 bases at V and 2 bases at J; junction bases unmatched: 12. The germline CDR1 and CDR2 sequences are SGHRS and YFSETQ. Here the CDR3 reads CASSDGLLAGVPYNEQFF. CDR3 nucleotide sequence: TGCGCCAGCAGCGATGGGCTCCTAGCGGGAGTGCCCTACAATGAGCAGTTCTTC.

V gene TRBV13 combines with J gene TRBJ2-5, with D perhaps TRBD1 (6 bases). The DNA matches TRBJ2-7 better at its end, which makes the J call doubtful. The CDR3 loop spans 18 amino acids. CDR1 is PRHDT, CDR2 FYEKMQ, per germline (reference sequence). The DNA for the CDR3 is TGTGCCAGCAGCTTAGGCCAGGGGAACTGGGGTGGCTCCTACGAGCAGTACTTC. This gives the protein CASSLGQGNWGGSYEQYF.

The chain joins TRBV5-3 to TRBJ2-2, with 9 nucleotides matching TRBD2. TRBV5-3 is placed among ORFs of uncertain function. CDR3 size: 17 residues. Trimming took 0 bases from V and 6 from J; bases not matched to a gene: 9. CDR3 nucleotides: TGTGCCAGAAGCTTGGTCAGTAGGACTAGCGCGTCCGGGGAGCTGTTTTTT. Its translation: CARSLVSRTSASGELFF.

This rearrangement joins TRBV19 to TRBJ2-1; a weak D match, TRBD1 (6 bases). CDR3 size: 14 residues. V lost 5 bases, J lost 2 bases, and 10 bases lay in between. CDR1 and CDR2 (germline): LNHDA, SQIVND (reference sequence). The CDR3 nucleotides are TGTGCCAGTAGTGTCAGGGGCCCCTACAATGAGCAGTTCTTC. As protein: CASSVRGPYNEQFF.

The J gene is TRBJ2-7, the V gene TRBV9; TRBD2 aligns across 11 bases. With V trimmed by 4 bases and J by 3 bases, 9 bases remained unmatched. The CDR3 extends over 16 amino acids. Germline values: CDR1 SGDLS, CDR2 YYNGEE. DNA for the CDR3: TGTGCCAGCAGCCCTATAGCGGGAGGGGTAAACTACGAGCAGTACTTC. This encodes CASSPIAGGVNYEQYF.

The rearrangement joins TRBV7-2 to TRBJ2-1; 8 bases fit TRBD2. Trimming took 1 base from V and 9 from J; bases not matched to a gene: 11. The CDR3 sequence is 16 residues long. CDR1 is SGHTA and CDR2 is FQGNSA in the germline V gene. For the CDR3, the DNA is TGTGCCAGCAGCTTAGGCAGCGGGAGTATAGTAAGTGAGCAGTTCTTC. Its protein is CASSLGSGSIVSEQFF.

The rearrangement uses TRBV5-1 and TRBJ2-1; 11 nucleotides match TRBD2. The CDR3 contains 19 residues. With 5 bases clipped from V and 10 bases from J, the junction kept 23 bases outside the gene matches. From germline, CDR1 is SGHRS and CDR2 YFSETQ. The CDR3 region has the DNA TGCGCCAGCAGTAAAAACCGGGACAGAATAGCGGGAGGGACTTGGGAGCAGTTCTTC. This codes for CASSKNRDRIAGGTWEQFF.

The genes are TRBV7-8 and TRBJ1-3; possible D gene TRBD1, 5 bases. The CDR3 totals 19 residues. Trimming removed 5 bases from V and 1 base from J, with 24 bases in between. Germline assignment: CDR1 SGHVS and CDR2 FQNEAQ. Here the CDR3 DNA reads TGTGCCAGCAGCCCCTGGAGGGACGGATTACCCACGTCTGGAAACACCATATATTTT. This encodes CASSPWRDGLPTSGNTIYF.